The next 32 T cell receptor beta chains were all read from a single sample in a study of cytomegalovirus exposure and HLA in healthy donors. Primers included in the PCR were 60 Vbeta and 13 Jbeta primers. The method was immunoSEQ multiplex PCR; TCRdb's version includes in-frame clones alone and lacks a portion of them. The sample lists hundreds of thousands of clones; 80% to 90% were seen once. Sequenced sample: PBMCs. The receptor set was obtained from a woman in her late teens or twenties in good health and CMV-seronegative.

This sequence joins TRBV18 and TRBJ2-5; 7 bases fit TRBD2. After removal of 0 bases from V and 4 bases from J, the junction contained 2 bases not matched to a gene. The CDR3 runs to 14 residues. Per germline, CDR1 KGHSH and CDR2 LQKENI. The CDR3 region has the DNA TGTGCCAGCTCACCACCCCTAGCGGCAGAGACCCAGTACTTC. Translating it yields CASSPPLAAETQYF.

The chain combines TRBV10-2 with TRBJ2-5; TRBD2 might be the D (5 bases). CDR1 and CDR2 from the germline V gene are WSHSY and SAAADI. The CDR3 has 13 residues. V lost 6 bases to trimming and J lost 5 bases, with 13 bases between them. CDR3 residues: CASSRGIGETQYF. In DNA form, the CDR3 reads TGCGCCAGCAGCAGAGGGATAGGCGAGACCCAGTACTTC.

V gene TRBV28 combines with J gene TRBJ2-2; D not certain. This CDR3 contains 17 residues. V lost 5 bases, J lost 4 bases, and 20 bases lay in between. The V gene's germline CDR1 is MDHEN and CDR2 SYDVKM. CDR3 nucleotide sequence: TGTGCCAGCAGTCAGACACTTATTATCAATTTCACCGGGGAGCTGTTTTTT. It translates to CASSQTLIINFTGELFF.

The genes are TRBV4-3 and TRBJ1-2; D ambiguous. Germline assignment: CDR1 LGHNA and CDR2 YSLEER. The germline V and J ends were trimmed by 0 bases and 4 bases, with 12 bases remaining between them. The CDR3 length is 15 residues. The CDR3 region has the DNA TGCGCCAGCAGCCAAGACACGCGGATTTCCTATGGCTACACCTTC. Amino acids: CASSQDTRISYGYTF.

The V gene is TRBV5-1, the J gene TRBJ2-3; D is uncertain. Germline CDR1 reads SGHRS; CDR2 reads YFSETQ. Trimming took off 0 bases at V and 3 bases at J, with 5 bases between the two ends. The CDR3 loop spans 13 amino acids. CDR3: CASSLGLTDTQYF. CDR3 sequence (DNA): TGCGCCAGCAGCTTGGGTCTAACAGATACGCAGTATTTT.

V gene TRBV11-2 combines with J gene TRBJ1-1, with a possible D match to TRBD1 (6 bases). CDR3 size: 15 residues. Trimming pared 2 bases from V and 0 bases from J, leaving 10 bases between. CDR1 is SGHAT and CDR2 is FQNNGV in the germline V gene. Here the CDR3 reads CASSLRGGMNTEAFF. CDR3 in DNA: TGTGCCAGCAGCTTAAGGGGGGGAATGAACACTGAAGCTTTCTTT.

The chain recombines TRBV14 with TRBJ1-1; 9 positions match TRBD1. CDR1 is SGHDN, CDR2 FVKESK, per germline. The CDR3 covers 20 residues. Trimming cost V 0 bases and J 1 base; bases outside gene matches: 15. The CDR3 bases are TGTGCCAGCAGCCAAGAATATCGGGACAGGGTAAAGGGGCGGAACACTGAAGCTTTCTTT. Translation gives CASSQEYRDRVKGRNTEAFF.

The J gene is TRBJ2-7, the V gene TRBV5-1; D might be TRBD2 (6 bases). The CDR3 extends over 13 amino acids. Germline values: CDR1 SGHRS, CDR2 YFSETQ. V dropped 0 bases and J dropped 6 bases, with 10 bases sitting between them. The CDR3 loop is CASSLVPGGEQYF. The CDR3 region has the DNA TGCGCCAGCAGCTTGGTCCCCGGGGGCGAGCAGTACTTC.

The sample holds one count of this clone. The chain has TRBV11-3 and TRBJ2-3, with 11 bases matching TRBD2. Trimming cost V 6 bases and J 1 base; bases outside gene matches: 15. There are 19 residues in the CDR3. Germline CDR1 reads SGHNT; CDR2 reads YENEEA. Here the CDR3 reads CASSRVAGGPRRGTDTQYF. In DNA form, the CDR3 reads TGTGCCAGCAGTCGCGTAGCGGGAGGGCCGCGAAGGGGCACAGATACGCAGTATTTT.

The chain recombines TRBV5-1 with TRBJ2-3; 10 bases align to TRBD2. Germline lookup yields CDR1 SGHRS and CDR2 YFSETQ. The CDR3 is made up of 19 amino acids. Trimming cost V 0 bases and J 4 bases; bases outside gene matches: 14. CDR3 bases: TGCGCCAGCAGCTTGGCCAAATCTAGCGGGGGACGTCAAGCAGATACGCAGTATTTT. This encodes CASSLAKSSGGRQADTQYF. Complete variable domain (other parts from reference TRBV5-1 and TRBJ2-3): KAGVTQTPRYLIKTRGQQVTLSCSPISGHRSVSWYQQTPGQGLQFLFEYFSETQRNKGNFPGRFSGRQFSNSRSEMNVSTLELGDSALYLCASSLAKSSGGRQADTQYFGPGTRLTVL.

The chain uses TRBV19 and TRBJ1-2; a weak D match, TRBD1 (5 bases). Germline V gives CDR1 LNHDA, CDR2 SQIVND (reference sequence). V was clipped by 2 bases and J by 6 bases, with 16 bases between them. This CDR3 is 15 amino acids long. CDR3 protein: CASSIRGTPGDGYTF. The CDR3 DNA follows: TGTGCCAGTAGTATAAGAGGGACCCCGGGAGATGGCTACACCTTC. The full variable domain, completed using reference TRBV19 and TRBJ1-2, is DGGITQSPKYLFRKEGQNVTLSCEQNLNHDAMYWYRQDPGQGLRLIYYSQIVNDFQKGDIAEGYSVSREKKESFPLTVTSAQKNPTAFYLCASSIRGTPGDGYTFGSGTRLTVV.

This rearrangement joins TRBV6-5 to TRBJ2-7; 7 bases fit TRBD1. V shed 6 bases and J 6 bases; nucleotides not matched to a gene: 14. Germline V gene lookup returns CDR1 MNHEY and CDR2 SVGAGI. The CDR3 runs to 15 residues. CDR3 DNA: TGTGCCAGCAGCCGGCCGGGACAGAGATTGGGCGAGCAGTACTTC. It codes for CASSRPGQRLGEQYF.

As concerns this clone: The junction departs from the called germline gene at one end, perhaps through a read error. The rearrangement uses TRBV27 and TRBJ2-5; 13 bases line up with TRBD2. Looked up from germline, CDR1 is MNHEY and CDR2 is SMNVEV (reference sequence). The CDR3 totals 14 residues. The CDR3 reads CASILRLAGGLKDF. CDR3 coding DNA: TGTGCCAGCATCCTTCGACTAGCGGGGGGCCTCAAGGACTTC.

The chain carries TRBV25-1 and TRBJ2-7, with D uncertain. This CDR3 contains 14 residues. V was trimmed by 0 bases and J by 2 bases, leaving 8 bases between them. Looked up from germline, CDR1 is MGHDK and CDR2 is SYGVNS. In DNA form, the CDR3 reads TGTGCCAGCAGTGAATATGAGGTAACCTACGAGCAGTACTTC. Amino acid sequence: CASSEYEVTYEQYF.

The chain links TRBV6-5 to TRBJ2-7; 9 bases agree with TRBD1. In germline, CDR1 is MNHEY, CDR2 SVGAGI. The CDR3 runs to 14 residues. J was trimmed by 4 bases and V by 5 bases; bases with no gene match: 6. The CDR3 here is CASSQTGGEYEQYF. In nucleotides, the CDR3 is TGTGCCAGCAGTCAAACAGGGGGCGAGTACGAGCAGTACTTC.

The V gene is TRBV5-6, the J gene TRBJ2-1; 7 nucleotides line up with TRBD2. V lost 0 bases to trimming and J lost 3 bases; unmatched junction nucleotides: 6. The CDR3 covers 16 residues. Per the germline V gene, CDR1 is SGHDT and CDR2 is YYEEEE. DNA for the CDR3: TGTGCCAGCAGCTTGGCTCTCGGCGGGAGCTACAATGAGCAGTTCTTC. As protein: CASSLALGGSYNEQFF.

The gene calls are TRBV19 and TRBJ1-1; a weak D match, TRBD1 (6 bases). The germline V gene has CDR1 LNHDA and CDR2 SQIVND (reference sequence). Trimming removed 7 bases from V and 3 bases from J, with 21 bases in between. The CDR3 totals 16 residues. As DNA, the CDR3 is TGTGCCAGTATCGGGGAGGGGGGCAAATTGCACACTGAAGCTTTCTTT. Its protein is CASIGEGGKLHTEAFF.

This rearrangement joins TRBV5-1 to TRBJ2-2; 8 nucleotides line up with TRBD2. The CDR3 consists of 17 residues. From germline, CDR1 is SGHRS and CDR2 YFSETQ. Trimming took 3 bases from V and 6 from J; bases not matched to a gene: 13. CDR3 sequence reads: CASSSQPTSGRAGELFF. The CDR3 DNA follows: TGCGCCAGCAGCTCCCAACCCACTAGCGGCAGAGCCGGGGAGCTGTTTTTT.

V usage is TRBV4-2 and J usage is TRBJ1-2; 7 positions match TRBD1. Per germline, CDR1 LGHNA and CDR2 YNFKEQ. V was clipped by 0 bases and J by 1 base; unmatched bases: 5. The CDR3 runs 16 residues. The CDR3 spells CASSQEGQIFNYGYTF. DNA of the CDR3: TGTGCCAGCAGCCAAGAGGGACAGATTTTTAACTATGGCTACACCTTC.

The gene calls are TRBV2 and TRBJ2-5; tentatively, D is TRBD2 (5 bases). V lost 2 bases to trimming and J lost 5 bases, with 9 bases between them. This CDR3 has 13 residues. Germline lookup yields CDR1 SNHLY and CDR2 FYNNEI. CDR3 protein: CASSEFGKETQYF. Here the CDR3 DNA reads TGTGCCAGCAGTGAATTCGGGAAGGAGACCCAGTACTTC.

This sequence joins TRBV27 and TRBJ2-7; D is unclear. In germline, CDR1 is MNHEY, CDR2 SMNVEV (reference sequence). The V gene lost 0 bases and the J gene lost 1 base, with 7 bases spanning the gap. The length of the CDR3 is 14 residues. CDR3 sequence (DNA): TGTGCCAGCAGTTTATCGAGCTGGTCCTACGAGCAGTACTTC. Translated: CASSLSSWSYEQYF.

The chain is built from TRBV21-1 and TRBJ1-2; the tabulated D call, TRBD1, remains unverified against the DNA. TRBV21-1 is deemed a pseudogene. The CDR3 has 14 amino acids. Written as DNA, the CDR3 is TGTGCCAGCAGCAAAGGGGACAATTGCTATGGCTACACCTTC. It codes for CASSKGDNCYGYTF.

The chain links TRBV5-5 to TRBJ1-2; the match to TRBD1 covers 11 bases. The CDR3 loop spans 15 amino acids. V was pared by 5 bases and J by 5 bases, with 8 bases of the junction left unmatched. Per the germline V gene, CDR1 is SGHKS and CDR2 is YYEKEE (reference sequence). The CDR3 protein is CASRPGQGARYGYTF. CDR3 coding DNA: TGTGCCAGCAGACCCGGACAGGGGGCGAGGTATGGCTACACCTTC.

V and J are TRBV5-1 and TRBJ2-7, with 10 bases lining up with TRBD1. Germline trimming cut 4 bases from V and 4 bases from J; bases unmatched to any gene: 11. This CDR3 comprises 16 residues. The germline CDR1 and CDR2 sequences are SGHRS and YFSETQ. DNA of the CDR3: TGCGCCAGCAGCAGGGACAGGGGCCGGCATCATTACGAGCAGTACTTC. Amino acids: CASSRDRGRHHYEQYF.

The V and J genes are TRBV10-2 and TRBJ1-5; D possibly corresponds to TRBD1 (5 bases). Looked up from germline, CDR1 is WSHSY and CDR2 is SAAADI. V was cut by 1 base and J by 5 bases, with 9 bases left in between. CDR3 length equals 14 residues. The CDR3 bases are TGCGCCAGCAGTGAGTTTGGCAGGGATCAGCCCCAGCATTTT. It yields the protein CASSEFGRDQPQHF.

V is TRBV14 and J is TRBJ2-3; no clear D gene. V lost 0 bases and J 3 bases, leaving 10 bases between the germline ends. CDR1 is SGHDN, CDR2 FVKESK, per germline. This CDR3 region has 15 residues. CDR3 sequence reads: CASSQDEIWTDTQYF. The CDR3 bases are TGTGCCAGCAGCCAAGATGAGATTTGGACAGATACGCAGTATTTT. Full variable domain (missing parts from reference TRBV14 and TRBJ2-3): EAGVTQFPSHSVIEKGQTVTLRCDPISGHDNLYWYRRVMGKEIKFLLHFVKESKQDESGMPNNRFLAERTGGTYSTLKVQPAELEDSGVYFCASSQDEIWTDTQYFGPGTRLTVL.

This clone came up once. The chain carries TRBV6-5 and TRBJ2-1; TRBD1 matches at 7 bases. J was trimmed by 6 bases and V by 3 bases; bases with no gene match: 5. The CDR3 spans 14 residues. CDR1 and CDR2 from the germline V gene are MNHEY and SVGAGI. The CDR3 nucleotides read TGTGCCAGCAGTTATGACAGGGCAGGCAATGAGCAGTTCTTC. It codes for CASSYDRAGNEQFF.

The V and J genes are TRBV7-2 and TRBJ1-6, with 9 bases lining up with TRBD1. CDR3 length: 15 amino acids. J was trimmed by 7 bases and V by 5 bases; bases with no gene match: 6. Germline V gene sequence: CDR1 SGHTA, CDR2 FQGNSA. CDR3 residues: CASSQRGQGNSPLHF. In DNA form, the CDR3 reads TGTGCCAGCAGCCAGAGGGGACAGGGCAATTCACCCCTCCACTTT.

The rearrangement joins TRBV6-1 to TRBJ2-3, with D unclear. The CDR3 covers 14 residues. CDR1 and CDR2 from the germline V gene are MNHNS and SASEGT. V lost 4 bases and J lost 1, with 9 bases in between. The CDR3 DNA sequence: TGTGCCAGCAGTGTTTCCGAGGGCACAGATACGCAGTATTTT. As protein: CASSVSEGTDTQYF.

This chain joins TRBV2 and TRBJ2-3; D is unclear. Trimming took 8 bases from V and 5 from J, leaving 11 bases between them. This CDR3 has 12 amino acids. Germline-derived CDR1 and CDR2 are SNHLY and FYNNEI. Here the CDR3 DNA reads TGTGCCAGCGGCCCCTCGGGAGATACGCAGTATTTT. Protein: CASGPSGDTQYF.

The chain combines TRBV6-6 with TRBJ2-5; D is unresolved. Germline-derived CDR1 and CDR2 are MNHNY and SVGAGI (reference sequence). The CDR3 extends over 14 amino acids. V lost 6 bases to trimming and J lost 7 bases, with 18 bases between them. CDR3 coding DNA: TGTGCCAGCAGCCCCTTGATTTCCCCGGGGACCCAGTACTTC. Protein sequence: CASSPLISPGTQYF.

Concerning this clone: The same CDR3 is also encoded by other DNA sequences in this sample. V usage is TRBV14 and J usage is TRBJ2-7; no firm D call. The germline CDR1 and CDR2 sequences are SGHDN and FVKESK. V lost 3 bases, J lost 3 bases, and 6 bases lay in between. CDR3 size: 12 residues. The CDR3 DNA reads TGTGCCAGCAGCCACTCCCGCTACGAGCAGTACTTC. As protein: CASSHSRYEQYF. The full variable domain, with the rest looked up from reference TRBV14 and TRBJ2-7, is EAGVTQFPSHSVIEKGQTVTLRCDPISGHDNLYWYRRVMGKEIKFLLHFVKESKQDESGMPNNRFLAERTGGTYSTLKVQPAELEDSGVYFCASSHSRYEQYFGPGTRLTVT.